Each of the 27 T cell receptor beta chains below was sequenced from the same sample in a study of a mutant IDH1 vaccine in newly diagnosed glioma. Described time point: week 5, during vaccination. Topical imiquimod was applied with each vaccine dose, which held 300 ug of mutant IDH1 20-mer peptide. Here immunoSEQ multiplex PCR was the method, and the copy in TCRdb shows in-frame clones only, minus some. The top ten clones hold 1.8% of a sample with 40,000 to 60,000 clones, roughly 78% of them seen once. Their target antigens are unknown. This specimen was PBMCs, taken from a glioma patient whose treatment included an IDH1 peptide vaccine. The receptors come from a woman in her forties with glioma.

In its sample, this clone was seen once. The gene calls are TRBV2 and TRBJ1-4; D is uncertain. CDR1 SNHLY and CDR2 FYNNEI come from the germline V gene. V dropped 5 bases and J dropped 8 bases, with 9 bases sitting between them. The length of the CDR3 is 12 residues. For the CDR3, the DNA is TGTGCCAGCAGTATATCTGGGGAAAAACTGTTTTTT. Translated, it gives CASSISGEKLFF.

V gene TRBV9 combines with J gene TRBJ2-7, with a tentative D call TRBD1 (6 bases). Per the germline V gene, CDR1 is SGDLS and CDR2 is YYNGEE. The CDR3 spans 14 residues. Trimming stripped 3 bases from V and 0 bases from J, with 10 bases between. CDR3 in amino acids: CASSATGHSYEQYF. The CDR3 nucleotides read TGTGCCAGCAGCGCTACGGGACACTCCTACGAGCAGTACTTC.

CDR3 nucleotides: TGTGCCTGGAACTTAGGGGGTATGCACACTGAAGCTTTCTTT. Translating gives CAWNLGGMHTEAFF. This sequence joins TRBV30 and TRBJ1-1, with a possible D match to TRBD1 (6 bases). CDR3 length: 14 amino acids. Between the trimmed V and J ends, which lost 4 bases and 3 bases, there was a span of 15 bases. Germline values: CDR1 GTSNPN, CDR2 SVGIG (reference sequence).

This clone is medium-sized in the sample. The V call is TRBV5-4, the J call TRBJ2-7, with TRBD1 matching over 12 bases. J was trimmed by 1 base and V by 6 bases; bases with no gene match: 14. The CDR3 runs to 18 residues. CDR1 and CDR2 from the germline V gene are SGHNT and YYREEE (reference sequence). The DNA for the CDR3 is TGTGCCAGCACCCCGGAAGCTCCGGGACAGGGGGCTTCCTACGAGCAGTACTTC. Its translation: CASTPEAPGQGASYEQYF.

The rearrangement links TRBV5-5 to TRBJ2-7, with D possibly TRBD1 on 6 matching bases. V was cut by 0 bases and J by 3 bases, with 19 bases left in between. There are 17 residues in the CDR3. Germline assignment: CDR1 SGHKS and CDR2 YYEKEE (reference sequence). Written as DNA, the CDR3 is TGTGCCAGCAGCTTGGAAAGGGTCACAGGGTCGGGCTACGAGCAGTACTTC. This codes for CASSLERVTGSGYEQYF. Based on the CDR3 plus reference TRBV5-5 and TRBJ2-7, the full variable domain is DAGVTQSPTHLIKTRGQQVTLRCSPISGHKSVSWYQQVLGQGPQFIFQYYEKEERGRGNFPDRFSARQFPNYSSELNVNALLLGDSALYLCASSLERVTGSGYEQYFGPGTRLTVT.

This chain links TRBV5-1 with TRBJ2-2; 9 nucleotides align to TRBD1. The V segment lost 0 bases and the J segment 5 bases; nucleotides outside the gene matches: 5. In germline, CDR1 is SGHRS, CDR2 YFSETQ. The CDR3 contains 16 residues. The CDR3 sequence is CASSLGRDRATGELFF. Here the CDR3 DNA reads TGCGCCAGCAGCTTGGGCCGGGACAGGGCTACCGGGGAGCTGTTTTTT.

The rearrangement links TRBV5-1 to TRBJ2-2; D remains ambiguous. This CDR3 contains 15 residues. Germline V gene sequence: CDR1 SGHRS, CDR2 YFSETQ. Deletions cut 6 bases from V and 0 bases from J, with 12 bases between. The CDR3 DNA sequence: TGCGCCAGCAAGGAATGGCGTACGAACACCGGGGAGCTGTTTTTT. As protein: CASKEWRTNTGELFF.

The chain links TRBV5-6 to TRBJ1-5; D is undetermined. Deletions cut 0 bases from V and 5 bases from J, with 3 bases between. The germline V gene has CDR1 SGHDT and CDR2 YYEEEE. The CDR3 consists of 12 residues. The CDR3 here is CASSLVDQPQHF. CDR3 sequence (DNA): TGTGCCAGCAGCTTGGTAGATCAGCCCCAGCATTTT.

Only one count was recorded for this clone. The chain has TRBV4-1 and TRBJ2-1, with TRBD2 identical over 12 bases. Per the germline V gene, CDR1 is MGHRA and CDR2 is YSYEKL. This CDR3 spans 17 amino acids. The ends lost 7 bases at V and 0 bases at J; junction bases unmatched: 7. As DNA, the CDR3 is TGCGCCAGCACCCCTAGCGGGGGGGCCTACTCCTACAATGAGCAGTTCTTC. Protein sequence: CASTPSGGAYSYNEQFF.

V is TRBV19 and J is TRBJ1-1; 7 positions agree with TRBD1. The CDR3 spans 14 residues. V shed 3 bases, J shed 6 bases, and the junction held 7 bases outside the gene matches. Germline V lookup: CDR1 LNHDA, CDR2 SQIVND (reference sequence). The CDR3 nucleotides read TGTGCCAGTAGTATTGGACAGGCACTCCCTGAAGCTTTCTTT. Translating gives CASSIGQALPEAFF. Full variable domain (rest looked up from reference TRBV19 and TRBJ1-1): DGGITQSPKYLFRKEGQNVTLSCEQNLNHDAMYWYRQDPGQGLRLIYYSQIVNDFQKGDIAEGYSVSREKKESFPLTVTSAQKNPTAFYLCASSIGQALPEAFFGQGTRLTVV.

This sequence joins TRBV27 and TRBJ1-6; 9 positions match TRBD1. Per the germline V gene, CDR1 is MNHEY and CDR2 is SMNVEV (reference sequence). J gave up 8 bases and V 3 bases, and 5 bases lay outside the gene matches. The CDR3 covers 15 residues. The CDR3 DNA follows: TGTGCCAGCAGTTTGGGACAGGGAGAATATTCACCCCTCCACTTT. Amino acid sequence: CASSLGQGEYSPLHF.

This clone was recorded only once. This chain uses TRBV6-5 with TRBJ2-5; no definite D call. CDR3 size: 13 residues. The V end lost 4 bases, the J end lost 3 bases, and 9 bases lay between the germline ends. Looked up from germline, CDR1 is MNHEY and CDR2 is SVGAGI. The DNA for the CDR3 is TGTGCCAGCAGTTTGGGCCAGAAAGAGACCCAGTACTTC. Its translation: CASSLGQKETQYF.

This clone was seen more than once but under ten times. The chain links TRBV6-5 to TRBJ2-5; the D is unclear. The V gene's germline CDR1 is MNHEY and CDR2 SVGAGI. The CDR3 is 13 residues long. V lost 7 bases, J lost 4 bases, and 13 bases lay in between. CDR3 DNA: TGTGCCAGCACCCGAACACGCAGAGAGACCCAGTACTTC. This codes for CASTRTRRETQYF.

This chain links TRBV11-3 with TRBJ2-2; no clear D. Trimming removed 1 base from V and 5 bases from J, with 5 bases in between. Germline CDR1 and CDR2: SGHNT and YENEEA. This CDR3 contains 13 residues. Written as DNA, the CDR3 is TGTGCCAGCAGCTTAGGGGCGACCGGGGAGCTGTTTTTT. Protein sequence: CASSLGATGELFF. Looking up the rest from reference TRBV11-3 and TRBJ2-2 gives the full variable domain: EAGVVQSPRYKIIEKKQPVAFWCNPISGHNTLYWYLQNLGQGPELLIRYENEEAVDDSQLPKDRFSAERLKGVDSTLKIQPAELGDSAVYLCASSLGATGELFFGEGSRLTVL.

This sequence joins TRBV5-1 and TRBJ2-7; D might be TRBD1 or TRBD2, each matching 5 bases. Trimming took off 5 bases at V and 2 bases at J, with 14 bases between the two ends. The CDR3 covers 14 residues. The germline CDR1 and CDR2 sequences are SGHRS and YFSETQ. This CDR3 reads CASRPRDGAYEQYF. CDR3 in DNA: TGCGCCAGCAGGCCCCGGGACGGTGCCTACGAGCAGTACTTC. Together with reference TRBV5-1 and TRBJ2-7, the CDR3 gives the full variable domain: KAGVTQTPRYLIKTRGQQVTLSCSPISGHRSVSWYQQTPGQGLQFLFEYFSETQRNKGNFPGRFSGRQFSNSRSEMNVSTLELGDSALYLCASRPRDGAYEQYFGPGTRLTVT.

This chain uses TRBV18 with TRBJ1-2, with D possibly being TRBD1 (5 bases). Trimming removed 3 bases at V and 1 base at J, with 12 bases between. This CDR3 region has 15 residues. Germline lookup yields CDR1 KGHSH and CDR2 LQKENI. This chain's CDR3 is CASSPEGSFNYGYTF. The CDR3 DNA follows: TGTGCCAGCTCACCGGAGGGGTCCTTTAACTATGGCTACACCTTC.

The chain couples TRBV10-1 to TRBJ1-1; D may be TRBD1 (5 bases). The CDR3 has 15 amino acids. The germline V and J ends were trimmed by 2 bases and 5 bases, with 15 bases remaining between them. The germline CDR1 and CDR2 sequences are WNHNN and SYGVQD (reference sequence). The CDR3 here is CASSESGQGRTEAFF. The DNA for the CDR3 is TGCGCCAGCAGTGAGAGTGGGCAGGGACGGACTGAAGCTTTCTTT.

The genes are TRBV5-4 and TRBJ2-1; 7 bases match TRBD2. Germline CDR1 is SGHNT and CDR2 is YYREEE (reference sequence). The V and J ends lost 3 bases and 11 bases, in that order; junction bases with no gene match: 5. This CDR3 has 12 residues. The CDR3 protein is CASSWGTTKQFF. DNA of the CDR3: TGTGCCAGCAGCTGGGGGACTACTAAGCAGTTCTTC.

The V call is TRBV6-5, the J call TRBJ2-1; 9 bases agree with TRBD1. CDR1 and CDR2 (germline): MNHEY, SVGAGI. V was clipped by 2 bases and J by 6 bases; unmatched bases: 5. This CDR3 spans 15 amino acids. CDR3 bases: TGTGCCAGCAGTTACGCGGACAGGGGATCCAATGAGCAGTTCTTC. Its translation is CASSYADRGSNEQFF.

V and J are TRBV7-2 and TRBJ2-3; TRBD1 aligns across 11 bases. This CDR3 is built from 15 residues. The germline gives CDR1 SGHTA, CDR2 FQGNSA. The ends lost 4 bases at V and 7 bases at J; junction bases unmatched: 7. The CDR3 region has the DNA TGTGCCAGCAGCTCCCGGACAGGGGGCATGAATACGCAGTATTTT. It yields the protein CASSSRTGGMNTQYF.

This sequence joins TRBV5-1 and TRBJ2-7; 8 positions match TRBD1. V was clipped by 0 bases and J by 6 bases; unmatched bases: 11. The CDR3 length is 16 residues. Looked up from germline, CDR1 is SGHRS and CDR2 is YFSETQ. This CDR3 reads CASSLGVGQGAVEQYF. As DNA, the CDR3 is TGCGCCAGCAGCTTGGGTGTCGGCCAGGGGGCTGTCGAGCAGTACTTC.

This clone was seen a single time. The genes are TRBV2 and TRBJ1-6; a possible D gene is TRBD1 (5 bases). Germline V CDR1 and CDR2: SNHLY, FYNNEI. Trimming stripped 3 bases from V and 4 bases from J, with 10 bases between. The CDR3 spans 15 residues. The DNA of the CDR3 is TGTGCCAGCAGTGAGGGGCGGGGATATAATTCACCCCTCCACTTT. It translates to CASSEGRGYNSPLHF.

This clone appeared once. The rearrangement links TRBV12-5 to TRBJ1-4; 7 nucleotides agree with TRBD1. CDR1 LGHNT and CDR2 FRNRAP come from the germline V gene. Germline trimming cut 6 bases from V and 8 bases from J; bases unmatched to any gene: 9. The CDR3 has 14 amino acids. This CDR3 reads CASGPEGAGEKLFF. DNA of the CDR3: TGTGCTAGTGGACCCGAGGGGGCAGGGGAAAAACTGTTTTTT.

J is TRBJ2-2 and V is TRBV20-1; D is ambiguous. Germline values: CDR1 DFQATT, CDR2 SNEGSKA (reference sequence). CDR3 size: 11 residues. Trimming pared 4 bases from V and 5 bases from J, leaving 5 bases between. This chain's CDR3 is CSAKRTGELFF. The CDR3 nucleotides are TGCAGTGCTAAAAGAACCGGGGAGCTGTTTTTT.

This chain links TRBV21-1 with TRBJ1-5; the tabulated D call, TRBD1, remains unverified against the DNA. TRBV21-1 is listed as a pseudogene. The CDR3 is made up of 15 amino acids. This CDR3 is CASSTKTGAGQPQHF. For the CDR3, the DNA is TGTGCCAGCAGCACAAAGACAGGGGCAGGGCAGCCCCAGCATTTT.

This chain uses TRBV4-1 with TRBJ2-2; D not resolved. V was clipped by 2 bases and J by 5 bases, with 12 bases between them. This CDR3 region has 15 residues. Germline CDR1 and CDR2: MGHRA and YSYEKL. CDR3 loop: CASSQNQMGTGELFF. DNA for the CDR3: TGCGCCAGCAGCCAAAACCAGATGGGGACCGGGGAGCTGTTTTTT.

The chain links TRBV5-1 to TRBJ2-5; 8 positions match TRBD1. Germline V gene lookup returns CDR1 SGHRS and CDR2 YFSETQ. This CDR3 region has 16 residues. V lost 0 bases, J lost 8 bases, and 12 bases stayed unmatched. The CDR3 loop reads CASSLGPGQGVSTQYF. The CDR3 bases are TGCGCCAGCAGCTTGGGGCCTGGACAGGGCGTATCAACCCAGTACTTC. The full variable domain, completed using reference TRBV5-1 and TRBJ2-5, is KAGVTQTPRYLIKTRGQQVTLSCSPISGHRSVSWYQQTPGQGLQFLFEYFSETQRNKGNFPGRFSGRQFSNSRSEMNVSTLELGDSALYLCASSLGPGQGVSTQYFGPGTRLLVL.